The next 5 T cell receptor beta chains were all read from a single sample in a study of blood T cell repertoires in COVID-19. Sequencing used immunoSEQ multiplex PCR; TCRdb keeps in-frame clones, though not all of them. The data contain 35,000 to 50,000 clones, approximately 81% of them singletons. Sequencing used peripheral blood. These receptors were collected from a man between 60 and 75 years old in a cohort sampled during active COVID-19.

The rearrangement joins TRBV6-5 to TRBJ1-1; D not resolved. The CDR3 extends over 15 amino acids. V lost 8 bases and J lost 4, with 20 bases in between. Germline lookup yields CDR1 MNHEY and CDR2 SVGAGI. Written as DNA, the CDR3 is TGTGCCAGCGCCCCCTCCCGGGGTTCCGGCACTGAAGCTTTCTTT. Translation: CASAPSRGSGTEAFF.

The chain couples TRBV5-6 to TRBJ2-3; no reliable D call. V lost 0 bases, J lost 6 bases, and 17 bases lay in between. Germline V gene data show CDR1 as SGHDT and CDR2 as YYEEEE. The CDR3 is 16 amino acids. CDR3 nucleotide sequence: TGTGCCAGCAGCTTGGCGCCCCCGATGTCTGAGGATACGCAGTATTTT. Translated: CASSLAPPMSEDTQYF.

The gene calls are TRBV10-2 and TRBJ2-2; 8 nucleotides match TRBD1. V lost 10 bases to trimming and J lost 0 bases; unmatched junction nucleotides: 13. The CDR3 loop spans 17 amino acids. Per the germline V gene, CDR1 is WSHSY and CDR2 is SAAADI. CDR3 region: CATPKGQGAPNTGELFF. Here the CDR3 DNA reads TGCGCCACCCCGAAAGGGCAGGGGGCTCCGAACACCGGGGAGCTGTTTTTT.

The J gene is TRBJ1-1, the V gene TRBV11-2; a possible D gene is TRBD1 (5 bases). V lost 6 bases to trimming and J lost 1 base, with 12 bases between them. This CDR3 has 14 residues. Germline loops: CDR1 SGHAT, CDR2 FQNNGV. The CDR3 reads CASSQQARNTEAFF. CDR3 nucleotides: TGTGCCAGCAGTCAACAGGCCCGGAACACTGAAGCTTTCTTT.

The J gene is TRBJ2-5, the V gene TRBV11-2; D might be TRBD2 (6 bases). From germline, CDR1 is SGHAT and CDR2 FQNNGV. The CDR3 is 13 amino acids. The ends were cut back, 5 bases at V and 1 base at J, with 8 bases in the middle. The CDR3 region has the DNA TGTGCCAGCAGCGCGGGAATCCAAGAGACCCAGTACTTC. Amino acid sequence: CASSAGIQETQYF.